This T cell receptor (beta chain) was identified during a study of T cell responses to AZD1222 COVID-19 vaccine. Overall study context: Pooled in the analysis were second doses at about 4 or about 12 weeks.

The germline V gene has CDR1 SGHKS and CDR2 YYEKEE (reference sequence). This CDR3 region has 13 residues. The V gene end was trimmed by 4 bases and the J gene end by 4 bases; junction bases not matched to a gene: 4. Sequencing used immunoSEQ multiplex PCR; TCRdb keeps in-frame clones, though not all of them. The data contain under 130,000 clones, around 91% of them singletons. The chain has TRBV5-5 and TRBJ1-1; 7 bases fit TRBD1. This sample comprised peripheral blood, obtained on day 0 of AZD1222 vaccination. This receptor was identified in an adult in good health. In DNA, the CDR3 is TGTGCCAGCAGCGTACAGGGGTCCACTGAAGCTTTCTTT. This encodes CASSVQGSTEAFF.